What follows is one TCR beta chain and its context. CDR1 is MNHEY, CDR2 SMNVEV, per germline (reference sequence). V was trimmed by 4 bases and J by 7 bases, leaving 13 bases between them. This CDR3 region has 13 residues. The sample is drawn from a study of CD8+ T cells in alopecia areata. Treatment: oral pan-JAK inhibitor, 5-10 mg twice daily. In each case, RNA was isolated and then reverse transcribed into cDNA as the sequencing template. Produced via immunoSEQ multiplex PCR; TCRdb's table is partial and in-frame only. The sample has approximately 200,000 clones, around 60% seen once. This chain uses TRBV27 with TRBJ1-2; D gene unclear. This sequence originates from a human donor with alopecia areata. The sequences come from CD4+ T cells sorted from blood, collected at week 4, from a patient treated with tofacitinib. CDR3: CASSSWGSGGYTF. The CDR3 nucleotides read TGTGCCAGCAGTTCTTGGGGTTCGGGTGGCTACACCTTC.